This T cell receptor beta chain was recovered during a study of shared clonotypes between healthy human individuals. General study findings and limits: The study sampled only blood, and tissue repertoires likely differ. On the whole, naive subsets had larger estimated richness than memory subsets had. Lower generation probabilities were found for non-shared clonotypes than for those shared by all four donors.

Assay: immunoSEQ multiplex PCR; the TCRdb copy retains only in-frame clones and omits some. The sample shows about 2.2 million clones, roughly 93% of them seen only once. The CDR3 loop spans 14 amino acids. Per the germline V gene, CDR1 is SGHAT and CDR2 is FQNNGV. Trimming stripped 1 base from V and 3 bases from J, with 10 bases between. CD45RO-negative cells were positively selected for CCR7, leaving out terminally differentiated effector memory CD45RA+ cells. This clone was detected once. Its antigen is not identified. The chain carries TRBV11-2 and TRBJ2-7; TRBD2 is a possible D gene (6 bases). The clonotype originates from a man between 18 and 35 years old in good health. Some clones in this sample may be carry-over from other donors' samples. The sequencing input was naive CD8+ T cells from PBMCs. In DNA, the CDR3 is TGTGCCAGCAGCTTAGTTCGGGGACTCTACGAGCAGTACTTC. As protein: CASSLVRGLYEQYF.